The 6 T cell receptor beta chains reported below all come from one sample, sequenced in a study of early stage breast cancer tumors. The table came from immunoSEQ multiplex PCR; TCRdb's copy has only in-frame clones and leaves some out. The sample includes roughly 19,000 clones, roughly three quarters of them seen just once. Sequencing was performed on blood. The receptors were gathered from a person aged 55-75 years with breast cancer.

This sequence joins TRBV14 and TRBJ1-4; D not certain. V lost 3 bases and J 3 bases, leaving 11 bases between the germline ends. CDR3 length: 15 residues. Looked up from germline, CDR1 is SGHDN and CDR2 is FVKESK. The CDR3 region is CASSQSWFPNEKLFF. The DNA for the CDR3 is TGTGCCAGCAGCCAGAGTTGGTTCCCTAATGAAAAACTGTTTTTT. Looking up the rest from reference TRBV14 and TRBJ1-4 gives the full variable domain: EAGVTQFPSHSVIEKGQTVTLRCDPISGHDNLYWYRRVMGKEIKFLLHFVKESKQDESGMPNNRFLAERTGGTYSTLKVQPAELEDSGVYFCASSQSWFPNEKLFFGSGTQLSVL.

V usage is TRBV5-1 and J usage is TRBJ1-2, with D possibly TRBD1 on 5 matching bases. CDR3 length equals 16 residues. Germline CDR1 and CDR2: SGHRS and YFSETQ. V lost 2 bases and J lost 8, with 22 bases in between. For the CDR3, the DNA is TGCGCCAGCAGCTTAGACTCGGGGCGCCAAGGAGGGGGCTACACCTTC. Its protein product is CASSLDSGRQGGGYTF.

This rearrangement joins TRBV5-1 to TRBJ2-3, with D perhaps TRBD1 (6 bases). Trimming stripped 4 bases from V and 4 bases from J, with 19 bases between. This CDR3 comprises 16 residues. Per the germline V gene, CDR1 is SGHRS and CDR2 is YFSETQ. This CDR3 is CASSLLPQGSADTQYF. CDR3 sequence (DNA): TGCGCCAGCAGCCTTCTTCCCCAGGGGTCGGCAGATACGCAGTATTTT. The complete variable domain, with remaining parts taken from reference TRBV5-1 and TRBJ2-3, reads KAGVTQTPRYLIKTRGQQVTLSCSPISGHRSVSWYQQTPGQGLQFLFEYFSETQRNKGNFPGRFSGRQFSNSRSEMNVSTLELGDSALYLCASSLLPQGSADTQYFGPGTRLTVL.

This clone was seen just once. The chain joins TRBV6-5 to TRBJ1-5, with 8 positions matching TRBD1. Germline-derived CDR1 and CDR2 are MNHEY and SVGAGI. The CDR3 totals 14 residues. The V segment lost 6 bases and the J segment 5 bases; nucleotides outside the gene matches: 6. Written as DNA, the CDR3 is TGTGCCAGCAGATCCGGACAGGGCGATCAGCCCCAGCATTTT. This encodes CASRSGQGDQPQHF.

Here the CDR3 reads CASIRSGDEQFF. As DNA, the CDR3 is TGTGCCAGCATCCGAAGCGGGGATGAGCAGTTCTTC. This chain uses TRBV7-9 with TRBJ2-1; 7 bases fit TRBD2. Germline values: CDR1 SEHNR, CDR2 FQNEAQ (reference sequence). CDR3 size: 12 residues. V lost 7 bases and J lost 8; bases outside the gene matches: 5.

This chain's CDR3 is CASSLSGLLYEQYF. The CDR3 DNA reads as TGTGCCAGCAGTTTATCGGGATTGCTCTACGAGCAGTACTTC. This sequence joins TRBV27 and TRBJ2-7; D gene uncertain. Germline values: CDR1 MNHEY, CDR2 SMNVEV (reference sequence). This CDR3 region has 14 residues. V shed 0 bases and J shed 3 bases, with 9 bases lying between them.